A single sample gave rise to the 27 T cell receptor beta chains below, sequenced in a study of T cells in Graves' hyperthyroidism and ophthalmopathy. Amplified regions were TCR beta CDR3 sequences from RNA transcripts. The HTBI primer set was used in a first-round RT-PCR of the TCR CDR3. TCRdb reanalysed the multiplex PCR reads using MiXCR and keeps one entry per CDR3 protein. This table has about 610,000 distinct CDR3 sequences, around 15% appearing once. Specimen: blood. The receptors shown here come from a woman between 40 and 55 years old with Graves' ophthalmopathy.

This clonotype came up a few times. V gene TRBV20-1 combines with J gene TRBJ2-5; TRBD1 agrees at 10 bases. The CDR3 loop spans 14 amino acids. Germline V gene sequence: CDR1 DFQATT, CDR2 SNEGSKA (reference sequence). V lost 5 bases, J lost 2 bases, and 5 bases stayed unmatched. CDR3 amino acids: CSAPRDRGQETQYF. CDR3 coding DNA: TGCAGTGCTCCCCGGGACAGGGGACAAGAGACCCAGTACTTC.

This rearrangement joins TRBV11-1 to TRBJ2-2; 11 bases map to TRBD2. Germline lookup yields CDR1 SGHAT and CDR2 FQDESV (reference sequence). The CDR3 totals 15 residues. V dropped 3 bases and J dropped 6; count of bases not matched to a gene: 3. The chain's CDR3 is CASSLGLAASGELFF. The CDR3 region has the DNA TGTGCCAGCAGCTTGGGACTAGCGGCATCCGGGGAGCTGTTTTTT.

At least ten counts were recorded for this clonotype. This chain connects TRBV19 to TRBJ2-5; D might be TRBD1 (6 bases). CDR1 is LNHDA, CDR2 SQIVND, per germline (reference sequence). V dropped 2 bases and J dropped 4 bases, with 11 bases sitting between them. The CDR3 totals 14 residues. In DNA, the CDR3 is TGTGCCAGTAGTATAATGGGGGCTGGAGAGACCCAGTACTTC. Translating it yields CASSIMGAGETQYF.

In this sample, this clonotype turned up many times. The V gene is TRBV28, the J gene TRBJ2-7, with TRBD2 matching 10 bases. This CDR3 comprises 15 residues. Per germline, CDR1 MDHEN and CDR2 SYDVKM. V lost 5 bases, J lost 4 bases, and 8 bases stayed unmatched. Here the CDR3 reads CASSTQREGGYEQYF. For the CDR3, the DNA is TGTGCCAGCAGTACTCAGCGGGAGGGTGGTTACGAGCAGTACTTC.

This clonotype occurred many times. The chain employs TRBV6-2 or TRBV6-3 and TRBJ2-6; 7 positions agree with TRBD1. Per germline, CDR1 MNHEY and CDR2 SVGEGT. V lost 5 bases and J lost 0; bases outside the gene matches: 7. This CDR3 is built from 17 residues. In DNA form, the CDR3 reads TGTGCCAGCAGTCCAAGACAGGGCTACTCTGGGGCCAACGTCCTGACTTTC. Residues: CASSPRQGYSGANVLTF.

This clonotype was counted ten times or more. The chain employs TRBV6-2 or TRBV6-3 and TRBJ1-2, with a weak D call TRBD1 (6 bases). V lost 2 bases to trimming and J lost 4 bases, with 14 bases between them. CDR3 size: 15 residues. Germline CDR1 is MNHEY and CDR2 is SVGEGT. This CDR3 reads CASSYRTVQSYGYTF. The CDR3 DNA sequence: TGTGCCAGCAGTTACCGGACAGTCCAGAGCTATGGCTACACCTTC.

There are a few counts of this clonotype. This chain joins TRBV14 and TRBJ2-7; D may be TRBD2 (6 bases). This CDR3 comprises 16 residues. In germline, CDR1 is SGHDN, CDR2 FVKESK. V lost 6 bases and J lost 3, with 21 bases in between. Here the CDR3 DNA reads TGTGCCAGCAGTGGGGACTGGGCGAAGGGGTTCTACGAGCAGTACTTC. It is translated as CASSGDWAKGFYEQYF.

This clonotype was recorded many times. The gene calls are TRBV7-2 and TRBJ2-5; D not resolved. The V gene lost 1 base and the J gene lost 7 bases, with 10 bases spanning the gap. This CDR3 is built from 13 residues. Germline V CDR1 and CDR2: SGHTA, FQGNSA. The CDR3 sequence is CASSLDPDRTQYF. The CDR3 DNA follows: TGTGCCAGCAGCTTAGACCCGGACCGGACCCAGTACTTC.

This clonotype was recorded many times. The chain combines TRBV19 with TRBJ1-1; D gene unclear. The CDR3 is 14 residues long. V lost 4 bases and J lost 0, with 9 bases in between. The germline CDR1 and CDR2 sequences are LNHDA and SQIVND (reference sequence). Here the CDR3 DNA reads TGTGCCAGTAGTAGTCAGCTGGTGAACACTGAAGCTTTCTTT. It translates to CASSSQLVNTEAFF. The full variable domain, rest sourced from reference TRBV19 and TRBJ1-1, is DGGITQSPKYLFRKEGQNVTLSCEQNLNHDAMYWYRQDPGQGLRLIYYSQIVNDFQKGDIAEGYSVSREKKESFPLTVTSAQKNPTAFYLCASSSQLVNTEAFFGQGTRLTVV.

This clonotype was found many times. The chain joins TRBV6-2 or TRBV6-3 to TRBJ2-2; D perhaps matches TRBD2 (5 bases). V lost 6 bases and J lost 0, with 14 bases in between. Germline values: CDR1 MNHEY, CDR2 SVGEGT. This CDR3 spans 16 amino acids. In DNA form, the CDR3 reads TGTGCCAGCAGACGCAGCGGTGCCACGAACACCGGGGAGCTGTTTTTT. As protein: CASRRSGATNTGELFF.

There are many counts of this clonotype. The CDR3, as DNA: TGTGCCAGCAGTTCTTACGTACAGGGGGCTCGAGAGACCCAGTACTTC. As protein: CASSSYVQGARETQYF. The rearrangement links TRBV28 to TRBJ2-5; the match to TRBD1 covers 9 bases. The CDR3 is 16 amino acids. In germline, CDR1 is MDHEN, CDR2 SYDVKM. V gave up 4 bases and J gave up 4 bases; unmatched junction bases: 10.

This clonotype has ten or more counts. This rearrangement joins TRBV5-6 to TRBJ1-2; 11 positions match TRBD1. V lost 1 base to trimming and J lost 7 bases; unmatched junction nucleotides: 9. The CDR3 has 16 amino acids. Germline V gene lookup returns CDR1 SGHDT and CDR2 YYEEEE. CDR3 in amino acids: CASSLRTGGWYGGYTF. The CDR3 nucleotides are TGTGCCAGCAGCTTGCGGACAGGGGGCTGGTACGGTGGCTACACCTTC.

This clonotype showed up many times. V gene TRBV12-5 combines with J gene TRBJ1-4; 7 bases line up with TRBD1. This CDR3 is 15 amino acids long. Germline V gene data show CDR1 as LGHNT and CDR2 as FRNRAP. The V segment lost 1 base and the J segment 7 bases; nucleotides outside the gene matches: 6. CDR3 DNA: TGTGCTAGTGGTTTGGGACAGGGTCGGGGTGAAAAACTGTTTTTT. Protein product: CASGLGQGRGEKLFF.

This clonotype was recorded many times. The chain recombines TRBV11-2 with TRBJ2-7, with 8 bases that match TRBD1. The junction had 8 bases not matched to a gene; V was cut back by 5 bases and J by 5 bases. CDR1 and CDR2 (germline): SGHAT, FQNNGV. This CDR3 is 14 amino acids long. The CDR3 DNA is TGTGCCAGCAGCCCCTGGGACAGGCAACACGAGCAGTACTTC. Its protein product is CASSPWDRQHEQYF.

This clonotype showed up many times. The chain combines TRBV30 with TRBJ1-1, with 10 nucleotides matching TRBD1. V lost 5 bases and J lost 7; bases outside the gene matches: 4. CDR1 is GTSNPN and CDR2 is SVGIG in the germline V gene (reference sequence). This CDR3 contains 12 residues. The CDR3: CAWGQGGSEAFF. CDR3 nucleotides: TGTGCCTGGGGACAGGGGGGTAGTGAAGCTTTCTTT.

This clonotype was counted at least ten times. A junction boundary mismatches the germline segment, possibly from a read error. In nucleotides, the CDR3 is TGTGCCAGCAGTTTCAGGGGGACGGAGACCCAATACTTC. Translation: CASSFRGTETQYF. This chain connects TRBV28 to TRBJ2-5; TRBD1 matches at 7 bases. Germline assignment: CDR1 MDHEN and CDR2 SYDVKM. The CDR3 totals 13 residues.

This clonotype was recorded many times. The chain links TRBV28 to TRBJ1-3; 7 bases are a match to TRBD1. The junction had 6 bases not matched to a gene; V was cut back by 4 bases and J by 0 bases. The CDR3 sequence is 16 residues long. CDR1 is MDHEN and CDR2 is SYDVKM in the germline V gene. CDR3 loop: CASSSPTGSSGNTIYF. CDR3 bases: TGTGCCAGCAGTTCACCGACAGGGAGCTCTGGAAACACCATATATTTT.

On this clonotype: This may be a read error, as it is one base from a much larger clone. This CDR3 fails to terminate in the conserved phenylalanine or tryptophan, so it likely reflects a read error. The rearrangement uses TRBV28 and TRBJ2-7; no clear D gene. Per the germline V gene, CDR1 is MDHEN and CDR2 is SYDVKM. The CDR3 has 12 residues. The ends were cut back, 1 base at V and 4 bases at J, with 5 bases in the middle. The CDR3, as DNA: TGTGCCAGCAGTTTATATCCATACGAGCAGTACATC. It is translated as CASSLYPYEQYI.

This clonotype was observed at least ten times. CDR3 loop: CASSSRTSGIRYEQYF. The CDR3 DNA reads as TGTGCCAGCAGCTCTCGGACTAGCGGGATTCGCTACGAGCAGTACTTC. The V gene is TRBV11-2, the J gene TRBJ2-7; 12 bases line up with TRBD2. V lost 4 bases and J lost 3; bases outside the gene matches: 7. The CDR3 runs 16 residues. CDR1 and CDR2 from the germline V gene are SGHAT and FQNNGV.

This clonotype was detected many times. The chain uses TRBV6-1 and TRBJ2-5, with a weak D call TRBD2 (5 bases). This CDR3 is 16 amino acids long. The germline CDR1 and CDR2 sequences are MNHNS and SASEGT. V gave up 1 base and J gave up 2 bases, with 14 bases separating them. The CDR3: CASSEGFMGGQETQYF. The CDR3 nucleotides read TGTGCCAGCAGTGAAGGGTTTATGGGCGGGCAAGAGACCCAGTACTTC.

This clonotype was recorded a few times. Here the CDR3 reads CSVLSRGLAGGPGTYEQYF. In nucleotides, the CDR3 is TGCAGTGTCCTCTCTAGGGGACTAGCGGGAGGGCCGGGAACCTACGAGCAGTACTTC. The gene calls are TRBV20-1 and TRBJ2-7; 16 bases are shared with TRBD2. This CDR3 region has 19 residues. Trimming cost V 7 bases and J 2 bases; bases outside gene matches: 17. CDR1 is DFQATT, CDR2 SNEGSKA, per germline (reference sequence).

The J gene is TRBJ2-4, the V gene TRBV5-1, with 7 nucleotides matching TRBD1. The CDR3 extends over 14 amino acids. Germline lookup yields CDR1 SGHRS and CDR2 YFSETQ. Germline trimming cut 4 bases from V and 7 bases from J; bases unmatched to any gene: 8. As DNA, the CDR3 is TGCGCCAGCAGCCCTTCGACAGGGCCGAACATTCAGTACTTC. This translates into CASSPSTGPNIQYF. Drawing the rest from reference TRBV5-1 and TRBJ2-4, the complete variable domain is KAGVTQTPRYLIKTRGQQVTLSCSPISGHRSVSWYQQTPGQGLQFLFEYFSETQRNKGNFPGRFSGRQFSNSRSEMNVSTLELGDSALYLCASSPSTGPNIQYFGAGTRLSVL.

The chain employs TRBV12-3 or TRBV12-4 and TRBJ1-3; D is unclear. V was pared by 7 bases and J by 8 bases, with 9 bases between. The length of the CDR3 is 11 residues. The CDR3 reads CASTYLYTIYF. CDR3 nucleotides: TGTGCCAGCACCTACCTTTACACCATATATTTT.

The sample holds many counts of this clonotype. The chain recombines TRBV7-2 with TRBJ2-7; no definite D call. The CDR3 has 13 residues. Germline CDR1 reads SGHTA; CDR2 reads FQGNSA. The V end lost 1 base, the J end lost 3 bases, and 7 bases lay between the germline ends. The CDR3 here is CASSLEVYYEQYF. The CDR3 DNA is TGTGCCAGCAGCTTAGAGGTCTACTACGAGCAGTACTTC.

The genes are TRBV7-2 and TRBJ2-7; the match to TRBD2 covers 12 bases. The CDR3 has 14 amino acids. V shed 4 bases, J shed 6 bases, and the junction held 4 bases outside the gene matches. Germline values: CDR1 SGHTA, CDR2 FQGNSA. The CDR3 loop reads CASSSVLAGGEQYF. DNA for the CDR3: TGTGCCAGCAGCTCAGTACTAGCGGGAGGCGAGCAGTACTTC. Full variable domain (missing parts from reference TRBV7-2 and TRBJ2-7): GAGVSQSPSNKVTEKGKDVELRCDPISGHTALYWYRQSLGQGLEFLIYFQGNSAPDKSGLPSDRFSAERTGGSVSTLTIQRTQQEDSAVYLCASSSVLAGGEQYFGPGTRLTVT.

This clonotype was observed many times. The chain is built from TRBV11-2 and TRBJ2-7; D is undetermined. The CDR3 consists of 12 residues. Germline V gene sequence: CDR1 SGHAT, CDR2 FQNNGV. Trimming pared 4 bases from V and 5 bases from J, leaving 9 bases between. Here the CDR3 reads CASSYRSDEQYF. For the CDR3, the DNA is TGTGCCAGCAGCTATCGTTCCGACGAGCAGTACTTC.

This clonotype was detected many times. V is TRBV15 and J is TRBJ1-1; 7 bases fit TRBD1. The CDR3 is 15 residues long. Per the germline V gene, CDR1 is LNHNV and CDR2 is YYDKDF (reference sequence). The V segment lost 3 bases and the J segment 5 bases; nucleotides outside the gene matches: 9. CDR3 sequence reads: CATSSNRGWVTEAFF. In DNA form, the CDR3 reads TGTGCCACCAGCAGTAACAGGGGATGGGTGACTGAAGCTTTCTTT.